The rows below give T cell receptor beta chains drawn from one sample of a study of PD-1 blockade in classical Hodgkin lymphoma. The assay was immunoSEQ multiplex PCR, and TCRdb's table has in-frame clones only and misses some. The sample lists approximately 93,000 clones, around 80% occurring once. The sample here was peripheral blood mononuclear cells (PBMCs), taken before the fourth cycle of nivolumab. Source of these receptors: a human donor with classical Hodgkin lymphoma. The CDR3 runs from the conserved cysteine through the conserved F or W. The D gene is left open where the match is weak. Some rows mark clone size as missing; the rest say once, few, many or name a class of expanded clone.

>once|TRBJ1-2|TRBD1|16|TRBV2
TGTGCCAGCAGAACCGGGACAGGGGCATCTATCTATGGCTACACCTTC
CASRTGTGASIYGYTF
>.|TRBJ2-2|TRBD1|16|TRBV28
TGTGCCAGCAGGTTACCGGGACAGGGCTTGGTAGGGGAGCTGTTTTTT
CASRLPGQGLVGELFF
>.|TRBJ2-1|.|14|TRBV6-1
TGTGCCAGCAGTGACCTCCTAAAGAACAATGAGCAGTTCTTC
CASSDLLKNNEQFF
>.|TRBJ1-3|.|13|TRBV30
TGTGCCTGGAGCAACGGGCAGGGCAACACCATATATTTT
CAWSNGQGNTIYF
>.|TRBJ1-2|.|12|TRBV9
TGTGCCAGCAGCGTAATGGGGCTTGGCTACACCTTC
CASSVMGLGYTF
>once|TRBJ1-2|.|15|TRBV5-1
TGCGCCAGCTACCGGTGGGGACGGTTACCGGATGGCTACACCTTC
CASYRWGRLPDGYTF
>.|TRBJ1-5|.|15|TRBV6-5
TGTGCCAGCAGTTACTCAAAGTATAGCAATCAGCCCCAGCATTTT
CASSYSKYSNQPQHF
>.|TRBJ2-5|.|15|TRBV6-5
TGTGCCAGCAGTTACTCGGCCTTACTAGGGGAGACCCAGTACTTC
CASSYSALLGETQYF
>.|TRBJ1-2|.|13|TRBV28
TGTGCCAGCAGTTTAAGTCAGAACTATGGCTACACCTTC
CASSLSQNYGYTF
>.|TRBJ2-7|.|14|TRBV9
TGTGCCAGCAGCCTTCTGGGGACCTCCTACGAGCAGTACTTC
CASSLLGTSYEQYF
>.|TRBJ1-1|TRBD1|15|TRBV2
TGTGCCAGCAGCAAGGACAGGGACCCGAACACTGAAGCTTTCTTT
CASSKDRDPNTEAFF
>.|TRBJ1-2|.|8|TRBV7-3
TGTGCCAGCAGCTTAACTCACTTC
CASSLTHF
>.|TRBJ1-1|TRBD1|16|TRBV5-1
TGCGCCAGCAGCTTGGCCACGACAGGGGGCTACACTGAAGCTTTCTTT
CASSLATTGGYTEAFF
>.|TRBJ2-7|TRBD1|13|TRBV27
TGTGCCAGCAGTTTGCCAGGGGGCGACGAGCAGTACTTC
CASSLPGGDEQYF
>.|TRBJ1-1|.|16|TRBV6-5
TGTGCCAGCAGTTACCTCGGCGGAGGGCTGAACACTGAAGCTTTCTTT
CASSYLGGGLNTEAFF
>.|TRBJ2-7|TRBD1|15|TRBV11-2
TGTGCCAGCAGCTCGAGGACAGGCCTTACCTACGAGCAGTACTTC
CASSSRTGLTYEQYF
>.|TRBJ2-1|.|14|TRBV5-1
TGCGCCAGCAGCTCCTCAGGGTCCCACAATGAGCGGTTCTTC
CASSSSGSHNERFF
>.|TRBJ1-2|TRBD1|13|TRBV6-5
TGTGCCAGCAGGTTACCGGGACAGTATGGCTACACCTTC
CASRLPGQYGYTF
>.|TRBJ2-3|TRBD2|14|TRBV5-4
TGTGCCAGCAGCTGGACTAGCCTCACAGATACGCAGTATTTT
CASSWTSLTDTQYF
>.|TRBJ2-6|TRBD1|18|TRBV5-6
TGTGCCAGCAGCTCATGGACAGGGGGGCGCTCTGGGGCCAACGTCCTGACTTTC
CASSSWTGGRSGANVLTF
>.|TRBJ2-3|TRBD2|18|TRBV4-2
TGTGCCAGCAGCCAAGGAGAATGGCGGGGGGTGAACACAGATACGCAGTATTTT
CASSQGEWRGVNTDTQYF
>.|TRBJ2-7|.|15|TRBV19
TGTGCCAGTAGTATAGGATGGGGGGCCCCCTACGAGCAGTACTTC
CASSIGWGAPYEQYF
>.|TRBJ1-5|.|14|TRBV19
TGTGCCAGTAGTCCGACAGGTAGCAATCAGCCCCAGCATTTT
CASSPTGSNQPQHF
>.|TRBJ2-2|.|15|TRBV6-5
TGTGCCAGCAACCGGGACACCGCGAACACCGGGGAGCTGTTTTTT
CASNRDTANTGELFF
>.|TRBJ2-3|.|13|TRBV6-5
TGTGCCAGCCGGCTTAGTAGGTCAGATACGCAGTATTTT
CASRLSRSDTQYF
>.|TRBJ2-2|.|15|TRBV2
TGTGCCAGCAGTGAACAGGGACCGCACACCGGGGAGCTGTTTTTT
CASSEQGPHTGELFF
>.|TRBJ1-2|.|11|TRBV29-1
TGCAGCGTTGAAGTTCAGGGGGGCTACACCTTC
CSVEVQGGYTF
>.|TRBJ1-2|TRBD1|13|TRBV5-6
TGTGCCAGCAGTACACAGGGGATGTATGGCTACACCTTC
CASSTQGMYGYTF
>.|TRBJ2-5|.|13|TRBV7-7
TGTGCTAGCAGCCCTAGGATTAAAGAGACCCAGTACTTC
CASSPRIKETQYF
>.|TRBJ2-7|.|15|TRBV7-9
TGTGCCAGCAGCTTACTGCCCGTGGGACCCTACGAGCAGTACTTC
CASSLLPVGPYEQYF
>once|TRBJ2-7|.|12|TRBV5-5
TGTGCCAGCAGCTTGGAAGTATACGAGCAGTACTTC
CASSLEVYEQYF
>.|TRBJ2-7|.|11|TRBV7-9
TGTGCCAGCAGCCGATCCTACGAGCAGTACTTC
CASSRSYEQYF